This TCR beta chain was retrieved from a study of blood T cell repertoires in COVID-19. Sequencing used immunoSEQ multiplex PCR; TCRdb keeps in-frame clones, though not all of them. The sample yields 95,000 to 150,000 clones, approximately 83% seen once. Germline V gene data show CDR1 as KGHDR and CDR2 as SFDVKD. V was cut by 3 bases and J by 2 bases, with 10 bases left in between. This CDR3 contains 14 residues. The V and J genes are TRBV24-1 and TRBJ2-7, with D possibly being TRBD2 (5 bases). The TCR comes from an elderly man with active or convalescent COVID-19. The sample taken for sequencing was peripheral blood. CDR3 loop: CATSDPGSPYEQYF. In nucleotides, the CDR3 is TGTGCCACCAGTGATCCGGGGTCCCCCTACGAGCAGTACTTC.